The rows below give T cell receptor beta chains drawn from one sample of a study of blood T cell repertoires in COVID-19. TCRdb's table, derived via immunoSEQ multiplex PCR, lists solely in-frame clones and lacks some. The repertoire includes 140,000 or so clones, about 87% of them detected once, and approximately 2.5% sits in the top ten. Source material: peripheral blood. The receptors stem from a human donor with COVID-19, enrolled during active disease. The donor label of this sample is uncertain. CDR3s include the opening cysteine and the closing phenylalanine or tryptophan.

TRBJ2-7	TRBV6-6	CASSYSRYEQYF
TRBJ1-6	TRBV7-9	CASSSWDSANSPLHF
TRBJ2-2	TRBV28	CASSPPTGQGTGELFF
TRBJ1-2	TRBV29-1	CSVWGQGVEGYTF
TRBJ1-1	TRBV5-1	CASSPLASTGATEAFF
TRBJ2-3	TRBV3-1/TRBV3-2	CASTGLAGGDTQYF
TRBJ1-5	TRBV3-1/TRBV3-2	CASSLGQGGNQPQHF
TRBJ2-1	TRBV19	CASSMTGTSLSEQFF
TRBJ2-5	TRBV3-1/TRBV3-2	CASSLTSGSGETQYF
TRBJ1-2	TRBV4-2	CASSQRAGGRYGYTF
TRBJ1-6	TRBV11-3	CASSKRQGPNSPLHF
TRBJ2-2	TRBV27	CASSLNRGGELFF
TRBJ1-3	TRBV20-1	CSASGAGGSGNTIYF
TRBJ2-7	TRBV6-5	CASSLLDRAFGYEQYF
TRBJ1-6	TRBV7-2	CASSFLNSPLHF
TRBJ1-6	TRBV5-5	CASSFTGKDSPLHF
TRBJ1-2	TRBV5-1	CASSSGGNYGYTF
TRBJ1-2	TRBV5-1	CASSLSLGQVRGYTF
TRBJ2-7	TRBV19	CASRGLGQGSSYEQYF
TRBJ1-3	TRBV5-1	CASSLRFRGVDSGNTIYF
TRBJ2-4	TRBV9	CASSVGSTGTSGRGDKNIQYF
TRBJ1-1	TRBV30	CAWSRGENTEAFF
TRBJ2-4	TRBV10-1	CASSDLRGAGGLKNIQYF
TRBJ1-1	TRBV27	CASSFGGTVAFF
TRBJ1-5	TRBV6-2/TRBV6-3	CASSAGTGGGQPQHF
TRBJ1-1	TRBV3-1/TRBV3-2	CASSPGQGEEAFF
TRBJ2-3	TRBV4-1	CASSHPSRQGASDTQYF
TRBJ1-2	TRBV5-1	CASSSRDRSYHNYGYTF
TRBJ2-4	TRBV12-1	CASSEPGLAEPLAKNIQYF
TRBJ2-1	TRBV19	CATQIYNEQFF
TRBJ1-3	TRBV10-3	CAISRDIGNTIYF
TRBJ2-1	TRBV7-6	CASSKEGSNEQFF
TRBJ2-3	TRBV5-4	CASSLGGTSGGAIDTQYF
TRBJ1-4	TRBV6-4	CASSERGNEKLFF
TRBJ1-2	TRBV5-1	CASSWGDGSLNYGYTF
TRBJ1-2	TRBV7-9	CASSLRDRGFMSNYGYTF
TRBJ1-2	TRBV6-5	CASRETGGGYTF
TRBJ2-5	TRBV2	CASKLQQETQYF
TRBJ1-2	TRBV6-1	CASSEDAGQGTRGYTF
TRBJ2-5	TRBV6-5	CASSYMRGETQYF
TRBJ1-5	TRBV28	CASTGNNQPQHF
TRBJ1-2	TRBV7-9	CASSRTGDLRLDNYGYTF
TRBJ1-2	TRBV10-3	CAIFSAPGQGDYGYTF
TRBJ1-2	TRBV28	CASSPTRGFGYTF
TRBJ2-2	TRBV5-1	CASSLTVTGELFF
TRBJ2-3	TRBV2	CASWDRTTDTQYF
TRBJ1-4	TRBV7-9	CASSLQGGSNEKLFF
TRBJ2-6	TRBV11-3	CASTARAGANVLTF
TRBJ2-3	TRBV7-9	CASSSLRTDTQYF
TRBJ1-1	TRBV5-1	CASSLDTGVTEAFF
TRBJ1-5	TRBV19	CASSRTGLWSNQPQHF
TRBJ2-1	TRBV13	CASHPRGIANEQFF
TRBJ2-5	TRBV27	CASSLSQQETQYF
TRBJ2-5	TRBV10-2	CASTLREGETQYF
TRBJ2-7	TRBV19	CASSNRRGSYEQYF
TRBJ1-5	TRBV19	CASSPREGGVEQPQHF